What follows are 13 T cell receptor beta chains derived from one specimen sequenced in a study of Ad26.COV2.S vaccination and SARS-CoV-2 variants. Profiled with immunoSEQ multiplex PCR; TCRdb holds only in-frame clones, not every one. The data show approximately 480,000 clones, 87% seen once. The treatment here: 15 to 20 received Ad26.COV2.S at low or high dose, single or two shots; a few received placebo; per-sample allocation not given. Specimen acquisition occurred on day 63 following the initial vaccine or placebo injection. The sample consisted of peripheral blood, taken in a trial of Ad26.COV2.S vaccine versus placebo. The receptor set was obtained from a person between 18 and 65 years old who received the Ad26.COV2.S COVID-19 vaccine or a placebo.

The genes are TRBV6-1 and TRBJ1-5; a weak D match, TRBD1 (5 bases). V lost 1 base and J lost 4, with 8 bases in between. This CDR3 is built from 14 residues. Germline CDR1 MNHNS, CDR2 SASEGT. CDR3 residues: CASSEGGRNQPQHF. CDR3 in DNA: TGTGCCAGCAGTGAAGGGGGACGGAATCAGCCCCAGCATTTT.

The V gene is TRBV9, the J gene TRBJ2-7; weak D call: TRBD1 (6 bases). The CDR3 consists of 14 residues. The V gene lost 6 bases and the J gene lost 1 base, with 14 bases spanning the gap. CDR1 is SGDLS and CDR2 is YYNGEE in the germline V gene. The CDR3 region is CASNPSGESYEQYF. The CDR3 DNA reads TGTGCCAGCAACCCCTCAGGGGAATCCTACGAGCAGTACTTC.

The J gene is TRBJ2-2, the V gene TRBV29-1; D gene unclear. The CDR3 extends over 11 amino acids. Trimming took 0 bases from V and 4 from J, leaving 0 bases between them. Germline loops: CDR1 SQVTM, CDR2 ANQGSEA. CDR3 loop: CSVEDTGELFF. The CDR3, as DNA: TGCAGCGTTGAAGACACCGGGGAGCTGTTTTTT.

This clone was detected once. The chain couples TRBV9 to TRBJ2-2; the D gene could be TRBD1 or TRBD2 (5 bases each). Germline CDR1 SGDLS, CDR2 YYNGEE. The CDR3 has 16 residues. Trimming removed 0 bases from V and 5 bases from J, with 14 bases in between. The DNA for the CDR3 is TGTGCCAGCAGCGTAGCTACAGGACTGAGGACCGGGGAGCTGTTTTTT. Its protein is CASSVATGLRTGELFF.

This chain uses TRBV5-6 with TRBJ2-7; unclear D gene. CDR3 size: 15 residues. The germline V and J ends were trimmed by 2 bases and 0 bases, with 12 bases remaining between them. CDR1 SGHDT and CDR2 YYEEEE come from the germline V gene. In nucleotides, the CDR3 is TGTGCCAGCAGCTTCAGCTCCTTGAGCTCCTACGAGCAGTACTTC. Its translation is CASSFSSLSSYEQYF.

The gene calls are TRBV7-9 and TRBJ2-7; 7 bases are a match to TRBD1. The CDR3 extends over 16 amino acids. J was trimmed by 3 bases and V by 5 bases; bases with no gene match: 13. Germline V CDR1 and CDR2: SEHNR, FQNEAQ (reference sequence). CDR3 sequence: CASSPGQSKGYYEQYF. CDR3 DNA sequence: TGTGCCAGCAGCCCGGGACAGTCTAAGGGTTACTACGAGCAGTACTTC.

This clone appeared once. At one end the junction does not follow the germline gene, possibly because of a read error. The rearrangement joins TRBV9 to TRBJ2-3; 8 bases are shared with TRBD2. The germline CDR1 and CDR2 sequences are SGDLS and YYNGEE. CDR3 length: 14 residues. The CDR3 protein is CASSVAGWRDTQYF. The CDR3 DNA reads as TGTGCCAGCAGTGTAGCGGGGTGGAGAGATACGCAGTATTTT.

This clone showed up just once. The CDR3: CASSLVGSGSPGDTQYF. For the CDR3, the DNA is TGTGCCAGCAGCTTAGTTGGGTCGGGATCCCCGGGGGATACGCAGTATTTT. The rearrangement links TRBV7-8 to TRBJ2-3; TRBD2 might be the D (5 bases). The CDR3 is made up of 17 amino acids. Deletions cut 1 base from V and 6 bases from J, with 20 bases between. Germline CDR1 and CDR2: SGHVS and FQNEAQ.

Notes on this clone: An end of the junction does not agree with germline; a read error may underlie this. The rearrangement joins TRBV7-2 to TRBJ2-7; 10 bases agree with TRBD2. Germline lookup yields CDR1 SGHTA and CDR2 FQGNSA. The CDR3 loop spans 14 amino acids. The CDR3 is CASSVAGGSYEQYF. In nucleotides, the CDR3 is TGTGCCAGCAGCGTAGCGGGAGGCTCCTACGAGCAGTACTTC.

This sequence joins TRBV28 and TRBJ1-3; no definite D call. Germline loops: CDR1 MDHEN, CDR2 SYDVKM. The ends were cut back, 8 bases at V and 0 bases at J, with 11 bases in the middle. This CDR3 is built from 14 residues. The CDR3 loop reads CASYSQPSGNTIYF. CDR3 coding DNA: TGTGCCAGCTACAGTCAGCCCTCTGGAAACACCATATATTTT.

CDR3 nucleotide sequence: TGCGCCAGCATCCCGTCGACAGCCCCCAACTATGGCTACACCTTC. Amino acids: CASIPSTAPNYGYTF. The chain links TRBV10-1 to TRBJ1-2; D may be TRBD1 (5 bases). The CDR3 consists of 15 residues. Looked up from germline, CDR1 is WNHNN and CDR2 is SYGVQD (reference sequence). The V and J ends lost 7 bases and 2 bases respectively, with 17 bases between them.

The V and J genes are TRBV7-9 and TRBJ2-1; TRBD2 matches at 11 bases. Per germline, CDR1 SEHNR and CDR2 FQNEAQ (reference sequence). The CDR3 consists of 16 residues. The J segment lost 8 bases and the V segment lost 5 bases, leaving 11 bases of the junction unmatched. CDR3 bases: TGTGCCAGCAGCCCGACGACTAGCGGGGCCGCCGATGAGCAGTTCTTC. Protein product: CASSPTTSGAADEQFF.

This CDR3 reads CAWSVRRGAGNTIYF. In DNA form, the CDR3 reads TGTGCCTGGAGTGTACGCAGGGGTGCAGGAAACACCATATATTTT. The rearrangement joins TRBV30 to TRBJ1-3; D might be TRBD1 (6 bases). This CDR3 region has 15 residues. Trimming removed 0 bases from V and 4 bases from J, with 13 bases in between. The germline gives CDR1 GTSNPN, CDR2 SVGIG (reference sequence).